One and the same sample provided the 19 T cell receptor beta chains below, sequenced in a study of cytomegalovirus exposure and HLA in healthy donors. Vbeta (60) and Jbeta (13) primers were used in the PCR. Assay used: immunoSEQ multiplex PCR; TCRdb lists only in-frame clones, some missing. Of 130,000 to 150,000 clones in the sample, 70% to 80% were seen once. The sample comprised PBMCs. All receptors derive from a man aged 18 to 29 in good health and CMV-seronegative.

The rearrangement joins TRBV29-1 to TRBJ2-5; TRBD2 agrees at 14 bases. CDR3 length: 18 residues. Germline V CDR1 and CDR2: SQVTM, ANQGSEA. Losses at the gene ends were 5 bases for V and 5 bases for J; bases not matched to a gene: 16. CDR3 bases: TGCAGCGTTTCCCGTTTGGCCGGGACTAGCGGGAGTATGGAGACCCAGTACTTC. The encoded protein is CSVSRLAGTSGSMETQYF.

The table lists this clone with a few counts. The chain joins TRBV6-5 to TRBJ1-2; TRBD1 aligns across 8 bases. The CDR3 runs to 15 residues. Germline CDR1 MNHEY, CDR2 SVGAGI. V was clipped by 0 bases and J by 7 bases; unmatched bases: 7. CDR3 region: CASSYSDQGAGGYTF. The DNA for the CDR3 is TGTGCCAGCAGTTACTCGGACCAGGGGGCCGGTGGCTACACCTTC.

The gene calls are TRBV27 and TRBJ2-7; tentative D call: TRBD2 (5 bases). CDR1 and CDR2 (germline): MNHEY, SMNVEV (reference sequence). The ends were cut back, 8 bases at V and 6 bases at J, with 11 bases in the middle. CDR3 length equals 11 residues. The CDR3 loop reads CASGIRGEQYF. CDR3 coding DNA: TGTGCCAGCGGTATTCGGGGCGAGCAGTACTTC.

The chain recombines TRBV7-6 with TRBJ2-3; D perhaps matches TRBD1 (8 bases). V lost 2 bases and J lost 5, with 20 bases in between. Germline lookup yields CDR1 SGHVS and CDR2 FNYEAQ. The CDR3 runs to 17 residues. The CDR3: CASSLFLGQGGVDTQYF. The DNA for the CDR3 is TGTGCCAGCAGCTTATTCCTTGGACAGGGAGGGGTAGATACGCAGTATTTT.

This clone came up a few times. The chain couples TRBV27 to TRBJ1-5, with 9 bases fitting TRBD1. The CDR3 sequence is 16 residues long. J gave up 4 bases and V 0 bases, and 4 bases lay outside the gene matches. Germline V CDR1 and CDR2: MNHEY, SMNVEV (reference sequence). The CDR3 spells CASSLSQDRGNQPQHF. The CDR3, as DNA: TGTGCCAGCAGTTTATCGCAGGACAGGGGAAATCAGCCCCAGCATTTT.

The chain links TRBV2 to TRBJ1-4; D gene unclear. The CDR3 has 14 residues. V was trimmed by 3 bases and J by 7 bases, leaving 12 bases between them. CDR1 and CDR2 from the germline V gene are SNHLY and FYNNEI. The CDR3 loop reads CASSDDPAGEKLFF. As DNA, the CDR3 is TGTGCCAGCAGTGACGACCCAGCGGGTGAAAAACTGTTTTTT.

This clone turned up a few times. The V and J genes are TRBV6-4 and TRBJ2-3; 9 positions match TRBD1. This CDR3 has 15 residues. Per the germline V gene, CDR1 is MRHNA and CDR2 is SNTAGT. V was clipped by 4 bases and J by 1 base; unmatched bases: 3. The chain's CDR3 is CASSARTGGTDTQYF. The CDR3 DNA is TGTGCCAGCAGTGCCCGGACAGGGGGCACAGATACGCAGTATTTT.

Here the CDR3 DNA reads TGCGCCAGCAGTGAGGCAGGCCAAGAGACCCAGTACTTC. This encodes CASSEAGQETQYF. The chain recombines TRBV10-1 with TRBJ2-5; unclear D gene. The ends were cut back, 2 bases at V and 1 base at J, with 5 bases in the middle. CDR3 length: 13 residues. Looked up from germline, CDR1 is WNHNN and CDR2 is SYGVQD (reference sequence).

The chain carries TRBV7-9 and TRBJ1-2, with a weak D call TRBD1 (5 bases). Trimming cost V 4 bases and J 1 base, with 10 bases left between them. Germline V CDR1 and CDR2: SEHNR, FQNEAQ (reference sequence). The CDR3 consists of 14 residues. CDR3 bases: TGTGCCAGCAGCTCAGACAGACATAACTATGGCTACACCTTC. Amino acid sequence: CASSSDRHNYGYTF. Drawing the rest from reference TRBV7-9 and TRBJ1-2, the complete variable domain is DTGVSQNPRHKITKRGQNVTFRCDPISEHNRLYWYRQTLGQGPEFLTYFQNEAQLEKSRLLSDRFSAERPKGSFSTLEIQRTEQGDSAMYLCASSSDRHNYGYTFGSGTRLTVV.

The chain employs TRBV7-2 and TRBJ1-5, with D possibly matching TRBD1 (6 bases). The CDR3 loop spans 15 amino acids. The germline V and J ends were trimmed by 3 bases and 6 bases, with 15 bases remaining between them. Per the germline V gene, CDR1 is SGHTA and CDR2 is FQGNSA. The CDR3 sequence is CASSFVDRWGQPQHF. The CDR3 region has the DNA TGTGCCAGCAGCTTCGTTGACAGGTGGGGTCAGCCCCAGCATTTT.

Concerning this clone itself: Other DNA sequences within the sample encode an identical CDR3. The rearrangement joins TRBV7-2 to TRBJ2-6; TRBD1 might be the D (6 bases). The CDR3 covers 15 residues. The germline CDR1 and CDR2 sequences are SGHTA and FQGNSA. Trimming left V 5 bases short and J 0 bases short, with 8 bases between. The CDR3 nucleotides read TGTGCCAGCAGCCAACAGGGCTCTGGGGCCAACGTCCTGACTTTC. It is translated as CASSQQGSGANVLTF.

This clone was counted a single time. The V call is TRBV10-2, the J call TRBJ2-1; possible D gene TRBD2, 5 bases. CDR3 length: 15 residues. Trimming pared 4 bases from V and 7 bases from J, leaving 17 bases between. CDR1 and CDR2 (germline): WSHSY, SAAADI. The CDR3 coding sequence is TGCGCCAGCAGTGCGCTCGCCTCCCCGGGGAATGAGCAGTTCTTC. This gives the protein CASSALASPGNEQFF.

This chain uses TRBV25-1 with TRBJ2-2; D is possibly TRBD1 (5 bases). The ends were cut back, 6 bases at V and 3 bases at J, with 8 bases in the middle. Per germline, CDR1 MGHDK and CDR2 SYGVNS. The CDR3 runs 13 residues. The CDR3, as DNA: TGTGCCAGCAGGGACAAACACACCGGGGAGCTGTTTTTT. Protein: CASRDKHTGELFF.

The rearrangement joins TRBV9 to TRBJ2-3, with no clear D. CDR3 length: 14 amino acids. Germline V gene data show CDR1 as SGDLS and CDR2 as YYNGEE. The V and J ends lost 2 bases and 2 bases respectively, with 9 bases between them. The CDR3 spells CASSVLQYTDTQYF. CDR3 DNA: TGTGCCAGCAGCGTTCTCCAGTACACAGATACGCAGTATTTT.

The genes are TRBV5-6 and TRBJ2-7, with 8 nucleotides matching TRBD1. The CDR3 spans 14 residues. V was clipped by 7 bases and J by 9 bases; unmatched bases: 15. CDR1 is SGHDT and CDR2 is YYEEEE in the germline V gene. CDR3 DNA: TGTGCCAGCTTGAAGACAGGGGCCGAGCGCGGGCAGTACTTC. It is translated as CASLKTGAERGQYF.

The chain joins TRBV5-5 to TRBJ2-7; 8 nucleotides line up with TRBD2. Germline CDR1 reads SGHKS; CDR2 reads YYEKEE (reference sequence). The CDR3 sequence is 15 residues long. V lost 3 bases to trimming and J lost 3 bases; unmatched junction nucleotides: 8. CDR3 bases: TGTGCCAGCAGCTCTCGGGGGGGTGTTGGCTACGAGCAGTACTTC. Protein product: CASSSRGGVGYEQYF.

This clone was detected only once. The rearrangement uses TRBV28 and TRBJ2-6; 9 nucleotides match TRBD1. Germline-derived CDR1 and CDR2 are MDHEN and SYDVKM. The CDR3 is made up of 20 amino acids. Unmatched junction bases numbered 13, after V lost 4 bases and J lost 0 bases. The CDR3 DNA reads as TGTGCCAGCAGTTCAACAGGGGGCGCCGATCAGATCTCTGGGGCCAACGTCCTGACTTTC. This encodes CASSSTGGADQISGANVLTF. The complete variable domain, with remaining parts taken from reference TRBV28 and TRBJ2-6, reads DVKVTQSSRYLVKRTGEKVFLECVQDMDHENMFWYRQDPGLGLRLIYFSYDVKMKEKGDIPEGYSVSREKKERFSLILESASTNQTSMYLCASSSTGGADQISGANVLTFGAGSRLTVL.

This sequence joins TRBV28 and TRBJ1-1, with D unresolved. This CDR3 is built from 13 residues. The V end lost 2 bases, the J end lost 0 bases, and 4 bases lay between the germline ends. The germline gives CDR1 MDHEN, CDR2 SYDVKM. CDR3 sequence reads: CASSLNMNTEAFF. The CDR3, as DNA: TGTGCCAGCAGTTTAAACATGAACACTGAAGCTTTCTTT.

The chain carries TRBV29-1 and TRBJ1-5, with 8 positions matching TRBD1. The CDR3 sequence is 13 residues long. Germline trimming cut 7 bases from V and 7 bases from J; bases unmatched to any gene: 9. CDR1 and CDR2 (germline): SQVTM, ANQGSEA. The CDR3 DNA is TGCAGCGCCCGGACAGGGTCAGAGCAGCCCCAGCATTTT. Translating gives CSARTGSEQPQHF.